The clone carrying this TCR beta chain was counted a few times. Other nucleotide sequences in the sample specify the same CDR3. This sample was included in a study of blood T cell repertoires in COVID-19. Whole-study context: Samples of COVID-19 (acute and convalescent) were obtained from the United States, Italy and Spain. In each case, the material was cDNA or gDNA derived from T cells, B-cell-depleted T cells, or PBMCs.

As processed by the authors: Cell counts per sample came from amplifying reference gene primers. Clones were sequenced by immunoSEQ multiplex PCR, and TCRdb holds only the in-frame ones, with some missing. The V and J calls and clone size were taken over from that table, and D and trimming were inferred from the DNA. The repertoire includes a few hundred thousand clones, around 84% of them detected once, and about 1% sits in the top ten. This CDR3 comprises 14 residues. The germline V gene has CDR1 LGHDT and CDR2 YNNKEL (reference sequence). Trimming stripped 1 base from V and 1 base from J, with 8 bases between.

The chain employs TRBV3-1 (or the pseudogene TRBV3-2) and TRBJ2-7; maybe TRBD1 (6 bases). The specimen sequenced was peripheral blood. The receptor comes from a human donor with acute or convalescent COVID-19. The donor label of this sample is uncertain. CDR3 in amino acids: CASSQGGQSYEQYF. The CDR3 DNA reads TGTGCCAGCAGCCAAGGTGGACAGTCCTACGAGCAGTACTTC.